These 21 T cell receptor beta chains were sequenced from one sample in a study of blood T cell repertoires in COVID-19. The table came from immunoSEQ multiplex PCR; TCRdb's copy has only in-frame clones and leaves some out. This sample has around 83,000 clones, with 80% to 90% found just once. Sequencing was performed on peripheral blood. The receptors were sampled from a man aged 50-60 years with active or convalescent COVID-19.

The genes are TRBV7-2 and TRBJ1-6; D call uncertain. Germline assignment: CDR1 SGHTA and CDR2 FQGNSA. CDR3 size: 13 residues. V lost 0 bases and J 8 bases, leaving 5 bases between the germline ends. This CDR3 reads CASSLAEYSPLHF. CDR3 bases: TGTGCCAGCAGCTTAGCGGAGTATTCACCCCTCCACTTT. The variable domain in full, with the rest retrieved from reference TRBV7-2 and TRBJ1-6, is GAGVSQSPSNKVTEKGKDVELRCDPISGHTALYWYRQSLGQGLEFLIYFQGNSAPDKSGLPSDRFSAERTGGSVSTLTIQRTQQEDSAVYLCASSLAEYSPLHFGNGTRLTVT.

J is TRBJ2-5 and V is TRBV5-6; D gene unclear. This CDR3 spans 15 amino acids. With 4 bases removed from V and 0 bases from J, the gap between germline ends came to 13 bases. Germline V gene lookup returns CDR1 SGHDT and CDR2 YYEEEE. CDR3 DNA: TGTGCCAGCAGCGCGAACTTCCGAAACCAAGAGACCCAGTACTTC. As protein: CASSANFRNQETQYF.

This chain connects TRBV10-3 to TRBJ2-1, with 8 bases that match TRBD2. CDR3 length equals 16 residues. V lost 6 bases, J lost 6 bases, and 13 bases stayed unmatched. Germline lookup yields CDR1 ENHRY and CDR2 SYGVKD. CDR3 DNA: TGTGCCATCAGCCGTCTAGCGGGCAAAGGCGTCAATGAGCAGTTCTTC. Residues: CAISRLAGKGVNEQFF.

This clone was observed a handful of times. The chain joins TRBV10-3 to TRBJ2-1; D is uncertain. The CDR3 contains 11 residues. Trimming stripped 4 bases from V and 11 bases from J, with 9 bases between. Germline V gives CDR1 ENHRY, CDR2 SYGVKD. CDR3 protein: CAISAAEQQFF. The CDR3 nucleotides read TGTGCCATCAGTGCGGCGGAACAGCAGTTCTTC.

The chain joins TRBV10-2 to TRBJ2-1, with 7 positions matching TRBD2. The V gene's germline CDR1 is WSHSY and CDR2 SAAADI. With V trimmed by 8 bases and J by 6 bases, 4 bases remained unmatched. The CDR3 has 12 residues. CDR3: CASGGLFNEQFF. The CDR3 coding sequence is TGCGCCAGCGGGGGACTATTCAATGAGCAGTTCTTC.

CDR3 protein: CASSLAQGVAEAFF. DNA of the CDR3: TGTGCCAGCAGCTTGGCCCAGGGCGTGGCTGAAGCTTTCTTT. The V gene is TRBV5-6, the J gene TRBJ1-1; D possibly corresponds to TRBD1 (5 bases). Germline loops: CDR1 SGHDT, CDR2 YYEEEE. V dropped 0 bases and J dropped 6 bases, with 12 bases sitting between them. There are 14 residues in the CDR3.

This clone has a single count. V and J are TRBV6-5 and TRBJ2-5, with D perhaps matching TRBD2 (6 bases). The CDR3 covers 14 residues. Trimming removed 5 bases at V and 2 bases at J, with 12 bases between. CDR1 is MNHEY, CDR2 SVGAGI, per germline. DNA of the CDR3: TGTGCCAGCAGTATGGGGCGGGGACAAGAGACCCAGTACTTC. The encoded protein is CASSMGRGQETQYF.

This clone was detected ten times or more. The CDR3 reads CASSLEYGGNTEAFF. CDR3 in DNA: TGTGCCAGCAGCTTAGAGTACGGGGGGAACACTGAAGCTTTCTTT. The V gene is TRBV7-2, the J gene TRBJ1-1; D is possibly TRBD1 (5 bases). V dropped 1 base and J dropped 1 base, with 10 bases sitting between them. The germline gives CDR1 SGHTA, CDR2 FQGNSA. The CDR3 covers 15 residues.

The chain combines TRBV10-3 with TRBJ2-4; TRBD1 matches 9 bases. This CDR3 is 16 amino acids long. Germline trimming cut 4 bases from V and 1 base from J; bases unmatched to any gene: 5. CDR1 is ENHRY, CDR2 SYGVKD, per germline. CDR3 sequence: CAISADRGGAKNIQYF. CDR3 bases: TGTGCCATCAGTGCCGACAGGGGGGGGGCCAAAAACATTCAGTACTTC.

The V call is TRBV6-5, the J call TRBJ1-4, with TRBD1 matching 8 bases. Germline CDR1 is MNHEY and CDR2 is SVGAGI. V was clipped by 4 bases and J by 10 bases; unmatched bases: 2. This CDR3 has 12 residues. CDR3: CASSSDRAKLFF. DNA for the CDR3: TGTGCCAGCAGTTCGGACAGGGCAAAACTGTTTTTT.

In nucleotides, the CDR3 is TGTGCCAGCAGGACGGACAGTCCCGCGACCCAGTACTTC. Translating it yields CASRTDSPATQYF. The chain links TRBV6-5 to TRBJ2-5, with D tentatively TRBD1 (6 bases). The CDR3 extends over 13 amino acids. Between the trimmed V and J ends, which lost 6 bases and 7 bases, there was a span of 15 bases. The germline gives CDR1 MNHEY, CDR2 SVGAGI.

The J gene is TRBJ2-3, the V gene TRBV29-1, with 10 bases lining up with TRBD2. The CDR3 length is 16 residues. V gave up 8 bases and J gave up 1 base; unmatched junction bases: 12. Germline V gene sequence: CDR1 SQVTM, CDR2 ANQGSEA. Here the CDR3 reads CSLLAASGGRTDTQYF. The CDR3 DNA reads as TGCAGCCTCCTCGCGGCTAGCGGGGGACGCACAGATACGCAGTATTTT.

CDR3 protein: CASSRGGGANSETQYF. The CDR3 DNA is TGCGCCAGCAGCCGAGGCGGGGGGGCCAATTCGGAGACCCAGTACTTC. The rearrangement joins TRBV5-1 to TRBJ2-5; 9 bases map to TRBD2. Per the germline V gene, CDR1 is SGHRS and CDR2 is YFSETQ. The CDR3 is made up of 16 amino acids. The V gene end was trimmed by 4 bases and the J gene end by 5 bases; junction bases not matched to a gene: 12. The variable domain in full, completed from reference TRBV5-1 and TRBJ2-5, reads KAGVTQTPRYLIKTRGQQVTLSCSPISGHRSVSWYQQTPGQGLQFLFEYFSETQRNKGNFPGRFSGRQFSNSRSEMNVSTLELGDSALYLCASSRGGGANSETQYFGPGTRLLVL.

This chain connects TRBV4-2 to TRBJ2-7; 11 bases map to TRBD2. The CDR3 contains 16 residues. CDR1 and CDR2 (germline): LGHNA, YNFKEQ. V lost 1 base, J lost 4 bases, and 6 bases stayed unmatched. CDR3 bases: TGTGCCAGCAGCCAAGGCGGGACTAGCGGCCAATACGAGCAGTACTTC. Translating gives CASSQGGTSGQYEQYF.

The chain recombines TRBV7-9 with TRBJ2-5, with D maybe TRBD2 (6 bases). CDR3 length: 15 residues. Germline values: CDR1 SEHNR, CDR2 FQNEAQ (reference sequence). Trimming stripped 2 bases from V and 4 bases from J, with 14 bases between. In DNA, the CDR3 is TGTGCCAGCAGCTTATTTGAGGGAGGAGGAGAGACCCAGTACTTC. Residues: CASSLFEGGGETQYF. The full variable domain, completed using reference TRBV7-9 and TRBJ2-5, is DTGVSQNPRHKITKRGQNVTFRCDPISEHNRLYWYRQTLGQGPEFLTYFQNEAQLEKSRLLSDRFSAERPKGSFSTLEIQRTEQGDSAMYLCASSLFEGGGETQYFGPGTRLLVL.

The chain combines TRBV9 with TRBJ2-7; TRBD2 matches at 10 bases. CDR1 is SGDLS, CDR2 YYNGEE, per germline. V lost 0 bases to trimming and J lost 6 bases; unmatched junction nucleotides: 6. The CDR3 extends over 15 amino acids. Here the CDR3 reads CASSVALAGVGEQYF. Here the CDR3 DNA reads TGTGCCAGCAGCGTAGCTCTAGCGGGAGTCGGCGAGCAGTACTTC.

V and J are TRBV5-1 and TRBJ1-6, with 8 bases fitting TRBD1. Germline CDR1 SGHRS, CDR2 YFSETQ. CDR3 length equals 17 residues. Trimming removed 0 bases from V and 9 bases from J; junction bases left unmatched: 11. The CDR3 nucleotides read TGCGCCAGCAGCTTGGAAGGACAGGGTGCCTTAAGTTCACCCCTCCACTTT. Its protein product is CASSLEGQGALSSPLHF.

This clone was counted between two and nine times. This sequence joins TRBV10-3 and TRBJ1-2; D unresolved. CDR1 and CDR2 (germline): ENHRY, SYGVKD. The CDR3 runs to 13 residues. Trimming stripped 5 bases from V and 4 bases from J, with 11 bases between. CDR3 DNA sequence: TGTGCCATCAGTCCGGGAACCGCCTATGGCTACACCTTC. Translated, it gives CAISPGTAYGYTF.

The chain joins TRBV29-1 to TRBJ1-4; 9 positions match TRBD1. V lost 3 bases, J lost 5 bases, and 7 bases stayed unmatched. Germline CDR1 reads SQVTM; CDR2 reads ANQGSEA. The CDR3 is made up of 15 amino acids. CDR3 bases: TGCAGCGTTGAGAGGGCCGGGACAGGGAATGAAAAACTGTTTTTT. Translating it yields CSVERAGTGNEKLFF.

This chain links TRBV5-5 with TRBJ2-3; D is unresolved. The V gene's germline CDR1 is SGHKS and CDR2 YYEKEE (reference sequence). This CDR3 is 15 amino acids long. V was cut by 0 bases and J by 3 bases, with 11 bases left in between. CDR3 in amino acids: CASSLGGRRTDTQYF. Written as DNA, the CDR3 is TGTGCCAGCAGCTTGGGCGGTCGAAGAACAGATACGCAGTATTTT. The entire variable domain, with the rest obtained from reference TRBV5-5 and TRBJ2-3, is as follows: DAGVTQSPTHLIKTRGQQVTLRCSPISGHKSVSWYQQVLGQGPQFIFQYYEKEERGRGNFPDRFSARQFPNYSSELNVNALLLGDSALYLCASSLGGRRTDTQYFGPGTRLTVL.

The chain links TRBV27 to TRBJ2-7; weak D call: TRBD2 (7 bases). Between the trimmed V and J ends, which lost 4 bases and 5 bases, there was a span of 21 bases. CDR3 length equals 16 residues. The germline V gene encodes CDR1 MNHEY and CDR2 SMNVEV (reference sequence). DNA of the CDR3: TGTGCCAGCAGTTCCGACTCAGGGGAGGGGTTCCACGAGCAGTACTTC. It codes for CASSSDSGEGFHEQYF.